This paragraph reports one T cell receptor beta chain. The entry originates in a study of T cell responses to AZD1222 COVID-19 vaccine. The CDR3 extends over 14 amino acids. Germline V gene sequence: CDR1 KGHDR, CDR2 SFDVKD. V lost 4 bases, J lost 4 bases, and 3 bases stayed unmatched. The assay was immunoSEQ multiplex PCR, and TCRdb's table has in-frame clones only and misses some. The sample yields about 150,000 clones, 80% to 90% seen once. The input for sequencing was peripheral blood, taken on day 0 of AZD1222 vaccination. This chain links TRBV24-1 with TRBJ1-2, with 9 nucleotides matching TRBD1. This sequence was found in an adult in good health. The DNA of the CDR3 is TGTGCCACCAGTGAGGGGACAGGGCTCTATGGCTACACCTTC. Translated, it gives CATSEGTGLYGYTF.